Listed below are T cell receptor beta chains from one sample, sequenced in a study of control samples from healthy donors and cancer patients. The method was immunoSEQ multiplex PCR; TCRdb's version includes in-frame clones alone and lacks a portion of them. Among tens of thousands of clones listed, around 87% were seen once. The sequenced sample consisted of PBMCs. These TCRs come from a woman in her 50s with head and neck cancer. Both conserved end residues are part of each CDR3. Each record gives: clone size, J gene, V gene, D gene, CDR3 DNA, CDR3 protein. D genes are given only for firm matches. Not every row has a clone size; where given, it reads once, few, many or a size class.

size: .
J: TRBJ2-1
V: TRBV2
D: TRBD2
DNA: TGTGCCAGCAGTGAGACTAGCGGGGGGAATGAGCAGTTCTTC
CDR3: CASSETSGGNEQFF

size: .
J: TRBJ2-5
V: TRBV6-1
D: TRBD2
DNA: TGTGCCAGCAGTGGCCTTGCGGGGGGCACTCCCGGGGGGACCCAGTACTTC
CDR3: CASSGLAGGTPGGTQYF

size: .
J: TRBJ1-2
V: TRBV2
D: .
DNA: TGTGCCAGCAGTGATGTAGCGGGGAACTATGGCTACACCTTC
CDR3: CASSDVAGNYGYTF

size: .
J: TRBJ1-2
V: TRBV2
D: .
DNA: TGTGCCAGCAGTGCCGGGGGCTATGGCTACACCTTC
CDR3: CASSAGGYGYTF

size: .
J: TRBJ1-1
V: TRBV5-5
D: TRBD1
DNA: TGTGCCAGCAGCTTGGGGAGACAGGGTTTCGCTGAAGCTTTCTTT
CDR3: CASSLGRQGFAEAFF

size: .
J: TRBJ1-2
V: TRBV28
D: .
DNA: TGTGCCAGCAGTCCGAGCAGGGTTAGCTACACCTTC
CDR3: CASSPSRVSYTF

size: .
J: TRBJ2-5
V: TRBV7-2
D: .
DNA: TGTGCCAGCAGCTTAAGCGCAGACCAAGAGACCCAGTACTTC
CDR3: CASSLSADQETQYF

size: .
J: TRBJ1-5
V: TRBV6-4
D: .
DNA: TGTGCCAGCAGTGGGGGGCTCCCGGAAGGGCGCAATCAGCCCCAGCATTTT
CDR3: CASSGGLPEGRNQPQHF

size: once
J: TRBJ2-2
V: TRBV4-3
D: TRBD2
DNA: TGCGCCAGCAGCCAAGATTATTCGGGCGGGGGGGCAGCCGGGGAGCTGTTTTTT
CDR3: CASSQDYSGGGAAGELFF

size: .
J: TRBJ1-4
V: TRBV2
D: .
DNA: TGTGCCAGCAGTCCCGGGACATTCAATGAAAAACTGTTTTTT
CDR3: CASSPGTFNEKLFF

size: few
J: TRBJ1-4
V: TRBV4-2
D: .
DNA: TGTGCCAGCAGCCCCTCCCCGGTGGCAGCTGCTAATGAAAAACTGTTTTTT
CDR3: CASSPSPVAAANEKLFF

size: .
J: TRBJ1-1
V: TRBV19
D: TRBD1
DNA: TGTGCCAGTAAAACGGTCGGAGGGACAGCGGAACCTGAAGCTTTCTTT
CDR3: CASKTVGGTAEPEAFF

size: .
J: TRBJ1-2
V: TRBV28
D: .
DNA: TGTGCCAGCAGTCCCGTGGGTAGGAACTATGGCTACACCTTC
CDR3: CASSPVGRNYGYTF

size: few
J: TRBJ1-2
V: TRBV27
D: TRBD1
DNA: TGTGCCAGCAGCCGAACAGGGGGCTTTAACTATGGCTACACCTTC
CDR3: CASSRTGGFNYGYTF

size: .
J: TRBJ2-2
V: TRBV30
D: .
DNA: TGTGCCTGGAGTGGAGGGGGGAACACCGGGGAGCTGTTTTTT
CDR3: CAWSGGGNTGELFF

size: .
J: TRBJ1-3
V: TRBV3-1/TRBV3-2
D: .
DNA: TGTGCCAGCAGCCTGCCAGGGGATGAGTGGCGCTCTGGAAACACCATATATTTT
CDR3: CASSLPGDEWRSGNTIYF

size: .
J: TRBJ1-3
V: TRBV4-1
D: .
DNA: TGCGCCAGCAGCCAAGGTCGAGCAGCCTATGGAAACACCATATATTTT
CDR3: CASSQGRAAYGNTIYF

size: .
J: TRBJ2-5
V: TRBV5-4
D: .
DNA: TGTGCCAGCAGCCCGGCCGCGGGGCAAGAGACCCAGTACTTC
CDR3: CASSPAAGQETQYF

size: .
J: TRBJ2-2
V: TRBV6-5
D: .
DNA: TGTGCCAGCAGGGGGCAGGGTGGCACCGGGGAGCTGTTTTTT
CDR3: CASRGQGGTGELFF

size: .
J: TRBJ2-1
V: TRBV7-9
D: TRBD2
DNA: TGTGCCAGCAGCTTATTGGCGGGGGGCCCCCTAAATGAGCAGTTCTTC
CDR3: CASSLLAGGPLNEQFF

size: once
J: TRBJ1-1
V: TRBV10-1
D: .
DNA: TGCGCCAGCAGTGAAGGGAGGGTTTCGGTCCTCTTGGGGGACACTGAAGCTTTCTTT
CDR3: CASSEGRVSVLLGDTEAFF

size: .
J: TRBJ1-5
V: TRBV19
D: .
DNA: TGTGCCAGCGCTACAGGGATCAATCAGCCCCAGCATTTT
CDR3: CASATGINQPQHF

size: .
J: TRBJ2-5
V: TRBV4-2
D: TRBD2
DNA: TGTGCCAGCAGCCAAGTAGCGGGGGGGTACCAAGAGACCCAGTACTTC
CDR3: CASSQVAGGYQETQYF

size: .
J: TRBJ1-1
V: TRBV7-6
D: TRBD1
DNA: TGTGCCAGCAGCCCCTTTAGTGGGGACAGGTTCTTTTCGACTGAAGCTTTCTTT
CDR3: CASSPFSGDRFFSTEAFF

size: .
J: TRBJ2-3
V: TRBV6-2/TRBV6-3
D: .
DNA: TGTGCCAGCAGTTACGCGCAGCCCATGACAGCGGATACGCAGTATTTT
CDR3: CASSYAQPMTADTQYF

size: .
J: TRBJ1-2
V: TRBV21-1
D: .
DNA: TGTGCCAGCAGCAAAGTGAAAGACGGCAGGGGGCAACGGACTAACTATGGCTACACCTTC
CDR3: CASSKVKDGRGQRTNYGYTF

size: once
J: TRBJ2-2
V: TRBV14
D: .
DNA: TGTGCCAGCAGCCAAGGGGTAAACAGAGCGAACACCGGGGAGCTGTTTTTT
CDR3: CASSQGVNRANTGELFF

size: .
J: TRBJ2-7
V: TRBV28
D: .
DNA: TGTGCCAGCCAGCTCGGGAACGAGCAGTACTTC
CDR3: CASQLGNEQYF

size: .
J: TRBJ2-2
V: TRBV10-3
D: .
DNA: TGTGCCATCAGTGAGACGCCGAACACCGGGGAGCTGTTTTTT
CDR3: CAISETPNTGELFF

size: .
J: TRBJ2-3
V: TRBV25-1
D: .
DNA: TGTGCCAGCAGTGATTCCGGGACAGATACGCAGTATTTT
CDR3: CASSDSGTDTQYF

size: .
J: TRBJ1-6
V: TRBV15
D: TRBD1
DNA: TGTGCCACCAGCGGTAACAGGGGGGGATCACCCCTCCACTTT
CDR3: CATSGNRGGSPLHF

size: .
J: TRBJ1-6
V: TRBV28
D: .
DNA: TGTGCCAGCAGTTCCTCCGGAGGGGCCTATAATTCACCCCTCCACTTT
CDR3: CASSSSGGAYNSPLHF

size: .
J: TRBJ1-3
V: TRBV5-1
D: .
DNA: TGCGCCAGCAGCTGGACCGAGAGCTCTGGAAACACCATATATTTT
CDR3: CASSWTESSGNTIYF